The 30 T cell receptor beta chains reported below all come from one sample, sequenced in a study of beta chain features in type 1 diabetes. These receptors lack a known antigen. Expressed TCRB transcripts were sequenced because the isolated RNA had all been reverse transcribed beforehand. Generated by immunoSEQ multiplex PCR, the TCRdb table keeps only in-frame clones and is missing some. This sample has 250,000 to 350,000 clones, with roughly an eighth found just once. Study-wide points: Within each of all four CD4+ subsets, Type 1 diabetes patients had TCRB CDR3s that were moderately but significantly shorter.

Sequencing was carried out using naive CD4+ T cells from blood. Receptor source: a man younger than 45 with type 1 diabetes.

This sequence joins TRBV7-2 and TRBJ2-3; possibly TRBD1 for D (5 bases). The CDR3 has 14 residues. With 5 bases removed from V and 0 bases from J, the gap between germline ends came to 9 bases. CDR1 and CDR2 from the germline V gene are SGHTA and FQGNSA. CDR3 loop: CASSPRQSTDTQYF. CDR3 sequence (DNA): TGTGCCAGCAGCCCTAGACAGAGCACAGATACGCAGTATTTT.

The V call is TRBV6-5, the J call TRBJ2-7; TRBD2 might be the D (6 bases). Between the trimmed V and J ends, which lost 2 bases and 0 bases, there was a span of 8 bases. Germline V gene sequence: CDR1 MNHEY, CDR2 SVGAGI. The CDR3 is 14 residues long. CDR3 coding DNA: TGTGCCAGCAGTTACGGCGGGAACTCCTACGAGCAGTACTTC. The encoded protein is CASSYGGNSYEQYF.

The chain employs TRBV9 and TRBJ2-2, with TRBD2 matching 13 bases. The V and J ends lost 4 bases and 7 bases, in that order; junction bases with no gene match: 7. The CDR3 runs 16 residues. Germline CDR1 reads SGDLS; CDR2 reads YYNGEE. The CDR3 DNA sequence: TGTGCCAGCAGCCGGACTAGCGGGAGAATCAGCGGGGAGCTGTTTTTT. Translation gives CASSRTSGRISGELFF.

The chain employs TRBV30 and TRBJ2-1; 13 bases are a match to TRBD2. Germline V CDR1 and CDR2: GTSNPN, SVGIG (reference sequence). This CDR3 is 17 amino acids long. V was pared by 2 bases and J by 1 base, with 5 bases of the junction left unmatched. CDR3 in DNA: TGTGCCTGGAGTCACCCGACTAGCGGGAGGTCCTACAATGAGCAGTTCTTC. Translating it yields CAWSHPTSGRSYNEQFF.

The V call is TRBV7-9, the J call TRBJ2-1, with D maybe TRBD1 (6 bases). V dropped 1 base and J dropped 8 bases, with 21 bases sitting between them. This CDR3 spans 17 amino acids. Germline V CDR1 and CDR2: SEHNR, FQNEAQ (reference sequence). The CDR3 region has the DNA TGTGCCAGCAGCTTAGAGAGGGTGGGGACAATGAGGCATGAGCAGTTCTTC. Amino acid sequence: CASSLERVGTMRHEQFF.

The sample holds a few counts of this clone. The chain carries TRBV29-1 and TRBJ2-1; a possible D gene is TRBD2 (6 bases). Per germline, CDR1 SQVTM and CDR2 ANQGSEA. Trimming cost V 6 bases and J 5 bases, with 14 bases left between them. This CDR3 is 13 amino acids long. CDR3 DNA sequence: TGCAGCGTCCACGGGACTTACGACAATGAGCAGTTCTTC. Translated: CSVHGTYDNEQFF.

Details on this clone: Other DNA sequences in the sample encode the same CDR3. The V and J genes are TRBV6-1 and TRBJ2-7; D unresolved. Germline CDR1 is MNHNS and CDR2 is SASEGT. The ends were cut back, 7 bases at V and 1 base at J, with 8 bases in the middle. This CDR3 comprises 12 residues. CDR3: CASTSESYEQYF. DNA of the CDR3: TGTGCCAGCACGAGCGAGTCCTACGAGCAGTACTTC.

This clone occurred a few times. Other nucleotide sequences from this sample produce the same CDR3. V usage is TRBV19 and J usage is TRBJ2-7, with a tentative D call TRBD2 (6 bases). Germline V CDR1 and CDR2: LNHDA, SQIVND (reference sequence). The CDR3 is 14 residues long. V dropped 3 bases and J dropped 0 bases, with 9 bases sitting between them. The CDR3 bases are TGTGCCAGTAGTATCGGAGGGAGCTCCTACGAGCAGTACTTC. Translating gives CASSIGGSSYEQYF.

This chain links TRBV23-1 with TRBJ2-5, with D uncertain. TRBV23-1 is recorded as an ORF, its role being uncertain. The V and J ends lost 2 bases and 0 bases respectively, with 7 bases between them. There are 14 residues in the CDR3. CDR3 region: CASSQGADQETQYF. CDR3 DNA: TGCGCCAGCAGTCAAGGTGCGGACCAAGAGACCCAGTACTTC.

As concerns this clone: This CDR3 is also generated by other DNA sequences in the sample. The chain joins TRBV28 to TRBJ2-5; D is ambiguous. From germline, CDR1 is MDHEN and CDR2 SYDVKM. Trimming left V 6 bases short and J 5 bases short, with 4 bases between. The CDR3 extends over 10 amino acids. CDR3 region: CASRQETQYF. Here the CDR3 DNA reads TGTGCCAGCAGACAGGAGACCCAGTACTTC.

This clone appeared a few times. The chain joins TRBV5-1 to TRBJ1-2; 8 bases map to TRBD1. The CDR3 spans 17 residues. Germline V CDR1 and CDR2: SGHRS, YFSETQ. The V segment lost 4 bases and the J segment 2 bases; nucleotides outside the gene matches: 13. The CDR3 DNA reads TGCGCCAGCAGCGAGAGACCTTCAGGACAGGGAAACTATGGCTACACCTTC. It codes for CASSERPSGQGNYGYTF.

The rearrangement links TRBV28 to TRBJ2-5; possibly TRBD2 for D (6 bases). Trimming removed 10 bases from V and 5 bases from J, with 14 bases in between. CDR3 length: 12 amino acids. CDR1 MDHEN and CDR2 SYDVKM come from the germline V gene. The CDR3 bases are TGTGCCACCTTAGCGGCATCGGAGACCCAGTACTTC. This codes for CATLAASETQYF.

The V call is TRBV7-2, the J call TRBJ1-1; D is unclear. Per germline, CDR1 SGHTA and CDR2 FQGNSA. This CDR3 is built from 13 residues. Trimming removed 4 bases at V and 4 bases at J, with 10 bases between. In nucleotides, the CDR3 is TGTGCCAGCAGCTCCCAACTCTTCACTGAAGCTTTCTTT. It codes for CASSSQLFTEAFF.

The J gene is TRBJ2-1, the V gene TRBV28, with TRBD2 as a possible D gene (6 bases). Looked up from germline, CDR1 is MDHEN and CDR2 is SYDVKM. Between the trimmed V and J ends, which lost 7 bases and 2 bases, there was a span of 15 bases. The CDR3 extends over 15 amino acids. The CDR3 nucleotides read TGTGCCAGCAACCTCGGGGGTTCAGCCTACAATGAGCAGTTCTTC. Its translation: CASNLGGSAYNEQFF. The variable domain in full, completed from reference TRBV28 and TRBJ2-1, reads DVKVTQSSRYLVKRTGEKVFLECVQDMDHENMFWYRQDPGLGLRLIYFSYDVKMKEKGDIPEGYSVSREKKERFSLILESASTNQTSMYLCASNLGGSAYNEQFFGPGTRLTVL.

V usage is TRBV4-2 and J usage is TRBJ2-7; D perhaps matches TRBD2 (6 bases). The germline V and J ends were trimmed by 0 bases and 3 bases, with 12 bases remaining between them. Germline CDR1 reads LGHNA; CDR2 reads YNFKEQ. The CDR3 consists of 15 residues. The CDR3 DNA follows: TGTGCCAGCAGCCAAGAAGTGGGGACTCTCTACGAGCAGTACTTC. Protein product: CASSQEVGTLYEQYF.

This clone was picked up a small number of times. The CDR3 region is CSEYRRGMNTEAFF. The CDR3 DNA reads TGCAGCGAATACCGACGCGGTATGAACACTGAAGCTTTCTTT. This chain uses TRBV29-1 with TRBJ1-1; D unclear. V lost 7 bases to trimming and J lost 0 bases, with 15 bases between them. Germline loops: CDR1 SQVTM, CDR2 ANQGSEA. The CDR3 length is 14 residues.

There are a few counts of this clone. The CDR3 spells CASSHTGEAFF. CDR3 DNA sequence: TGTGCCAGCAGCCATACAGGGGAAGCTTTCTTT. The V and J genes are TRBV16 and TRBJ1-1; possibly TRBD1 for D (6 bases). V was trimmed by 3 bases and J by 8 bases, leaving 7 bases between them. CDR1 and CDR2 from the germline V gene are KGHSY and FQNENV. The CDR3 extends over 11 amino acids.

This rearrangement joins TRBV18 to TRBJ2-7, with 7 bases lining up with TRBD2. Germline-derived CDR1 and CDR2 are KGHSH and LQKENI. With 5 bases clipped from V and 5 bases from J, the junction kept 9 bases outside the gene matches. CDR3 length equals 14 residues. CDR3 bases: TGTGCCAGCTCATCCACCGGGACTACAAACGAGCAGTACTTC. Protein: CASSSTGTTNEQYF.

This rearrangement joins TRBV9 to TRBJ2-1; TRBD2 agrees at 9 bases. V gave up 4 bases and J gave up 1 base; unmatched junction bases: 6. The CDR3 covers 16 residues. CDR1 is SGDLS and CDR2 is YYNGEE in the germline V gene. As DNA, the CDR3 is TGTGCCAGCAGCATTCTAGCGGGGTCATCCTACAATGAGCAGTTCTTC. Protein: CASSILAGSSYNEQFF.

Only a few counts were recorded for this clone. This sequence joins TRBV4-2 and TRBJ2-3; TRBD2 is a possible D gene (5 bases). V gave up 0 bases and J gave up 3 bases, with 13 bases separating them. Germline V gene data show CDR1 as LGHNA and CDR2 as YNFKEQ. The CDR3 covers 16 residues. CDR3 in amino acids: CASSQEPAERTDTQYF. CDR3 in DNA: TGTGCCAGCAGCCAAGAACCAGCGGAGCGAACAGATACGCAGTATTTT.

V is TRBV7-2 and J is TRBJ2-1; 8 bases are a match to TRBD2. Losses at the gene ends were 8 bases for V and 10 bases for J; bases not matched to a gene: 10. The CDR3 spans 13 residues. The germline CDR1 and CDR2 sequences are SGHTA and FQGNSA. The CDR3 sequence is CASFPGGGKEQFF. CDR3 DNA sequence: TGTGCCAGCTTCCCCGGGGGGGGCAAAGAGCAGTTCTTC.

V and J are TRBV5-1 and TRBJ2-2, with 8 bases matching TRBD2. Germline V gene sequence: CDR1 SGHRS, CDR2 YFSETQ. With V trimmed by 7 bases and J by 1 base, 3 bases remained unmatched. The CDR3 has 14 amino acids. The CDR3 loop reads CASRTSLNTGELFF. As DNA, the CDR3 is TGCGCCAGCCGGACTAGCTTGAACACCGGGGAGCTGTTTTTT.

In this sample, this clone turned up a few times. V usage is TRBV5-4 and J usage is TRBJ1-2; 10 nucleotides agree with TRBD1. Germline values: CDR1 SGHNT, CDR2 YYREEE (reference sequence). This CDR3 has 13 amino acids. After removal of 4 bases from V and 7 bases from J, the junction contained 4 bases not matched to a gene. The CDR3 DNA reads TGTGCCAGCAGCCTGACAGGGGGCCGTGGCTACACCTTC. The encoded protein is CASSLTGGRGYTF.

V and J are TRBV4-1 and TRBJ2-7; no clear D. Trimming removed 0 bases at V and 3 bases at J, with 6 bases between. The CDR3 is 13 amino acids. Per the germline V gene, CDR1 is MGHRA and CDR2 is YSYEKL. This CDR3 reads CASSQDRYYEQYF. CDR3 nucleotides: TGCGCCAGCAGCCAAGACAGGTACTACGAGCAGTACTTC.

This clone has more than one count but fewer than ten. This rearrangement joins TRBV10-3 to TRBJ2-1; TRBD2 agrees at 10 bases. V trimming: 5 bases; J trimming: 8 bases; junction bases outside the gene matches: 9. Germline V gene lookup returns CDR1 ENHRY and CDR2 SYGVKD. This CDR3 has 15 residues. CDR3 amino acids: CAISPSGSERDEQFF. CDR3 in DNA: TGTGCCATCAGTCCTAGCGGGAGTGAGAGGGATGAGCAGTTCTTC.

J is TRBJ2-5 and V is TRBV30, with TRBD2 identical over 8 bases. Germline V gives CDR1 GTSNPN, CDR2 SVGIG (reference sequence). CDR3 length: 11 residues. The CDR3 here is CASSGGETQYF. CDR3 coding DNA: TGTGCTTCTTCGGGGGGGGAGACCCAGTACTTC.

CDR3 residues: CASSPTVRGEQYF. The CDR3 bases are TGTGCCAGCAGCCCAACCGTCAGAGGCGAGCAGTACTTC. The chain links TRBV2 to TRBJ2-7; D ambiguous. The V end lost 6 bases, the J end lost 6 bases, and 15 bases lay between the germline ends. Germline V gene data show CDR1 as SNHLY and CDR2 as FYNNEI. This CDR3 region has 13 residues.

This clone was counted only a few times. In nucleotides, the CDR3 is TGTGCCAGTTTAGCGGGCTCCTACGAGCAGTACTTC. Encoded protein: CASLAGSYEQYF. The chain has TRBV28 and TRBJ2-7; 7 bases match TRBD2. CDR3 length equals 12 residues. With 9 bases clipped from V and 0 bases from J, the junction kept 2 bases outside the gene matches. Looked up from germline, CDR1 is MDHEN and CDR2 is SYDVKM.

The chain couples TRBV28 to TRBJ1-5; D is uncertain. Germline CDR1 is MDHEN and CDR2 is SYDVKM. V lost 6 bases to trimming and J lost 0 bases, with 6 bases between them. The CDR3 runs to 13 residues. CDR3 DNA sequence: TGTGCCAGCAGGTCCTTTAGCAATCAGCCCCAGCATTTT. Its translation is CASRSFSNQPQHF.

This clone was seen only a few times. The rearrangement joins TRBV29-1 to TRBJ2-1; no firm D call. Germline V lookup: CDR1 SQVTM, CDR2 ANQGSEA. V was pared by 7 bases and J by 8 bases, with 12 bases between. The CDR3 has 11 amino acids. The CDR3 bases are TGCAGCGCAAGGCGGTCGGATGAGCAGTTCTTC. This translates into CSARRSDEQFF.